This T cell receptor beta chain emerged from a study of PD-1 blockade in classical Hodgkin lymphoma. Notes on the study in general: According to reports, newly diagnosed patients had lower baseline TCR diversity than healthy donors, and relapsed/refractory patients had lower baseline TCR diversity still.

CDR3 size: 16 residues. Trimming removed 3 bases from V and 0 bases from J, with 13 bases in between. Germline V gene data show CDR1 as SNHLY and CDR2 as FYNNEI. The method was immunoSEQ multiplex PCR; TCRdb's version includes in-frame clones alone and lacks a portion of them. The sample includes 22,000 or so clones, just under 80% seen only once; the top ten take about 17%. All trial patients relapsed after autologous stem cell transplantation. About this clone: What it binds is unknown.

The source material was peripheral blood mononuclear cells (PBMCs), sampled before the second cycle of nivolumab. The clonotype comes from a human donor with classical Hodgkin lymphoma. The chain joins TRBV2 to TRBJ2-3; no firm D call. This CDR3 reads CASSDLRFQSTDTQYF. For the CDR3, the DNA is TGTGCCAGCAGTGATCTACGTTTTCAGAGCACAGATACGCAGTATTTT. The whole variable domain, remainder taken from reference TRBV2 and TRBJ2-3, is EPEVTQTPSHQVTQMGQEVILRCVPISNHLYFYWYRQILGQKVEFLVSFYNNEISEKSEIFDDQFSVERPDGSNFTLKIRSTKLEDSAMYFCASSDLRFQSTDTQYFGPGTRLTVL.